What follows are 24 T cell receptor beta chains derived from one specimen sequenced in a study of beta chain features in type 1 diabetes. Whole-study findings and limits: Shorter TCRB CDR3s, moderately but significantly so, were found in Type 1 diabetes patients in all four CD4+ subsets.

The entirety of the isolated RNA underwent reverse transcription, so expressed TCRB transcripts were sequenced. Sequencing was performed with immunoSEQ multiplex PCR; in TCRdb, only in-frame clones are kept and a portion is missing. The data hold roughly 340,000 clones, with around an eighth observed a single time. Their target antigens are unknown. Sample: naive CD4+ T cells from blood. The receptors were gathered from a woman younger than 30 with type 1 diabetes.

This clone was found a few times. V gene TRBV9 combines with J gene TRBJ2-7; D unresolved. Germline CDR1 and CDR2: SGDLS and YYNGEE. This CDR3 contains 14 residues. With 0 bases removed from V and 0 bases from J, the gap between germline ends came to 7 bases. In nucleotides, the CDR3 is TGTGCCAGCAGCGTAGGTCCAAACTCCTACGAGCAGTACTTC. It yields the protein CASSVGPNSYEQYF.

A few counts support this clone. The V call is TRBV19, the J call TRBJ1-1; D unresolved. Per germline, CDR1 LNHDA and CDR2 SQIVND (reference sequence). Deletions cut 9 bases from V and 0 bases from J, with 5 bases between. The CDR3 sequence is 11 residues long. In nucleotides, the CDR3 is TGTGCCAGCTTAATGAACACTGAAGCTTTCTTT. Protein sequence: CASLMNTEAFF.

The chain carries TRBV19 and TRBJ2-1, with a weak D call TRBD1 (6 bases). The V gene lost 4 bases and the J gene lost 9 bases, with 16 bases spanning the gap. Per germline, CDR1 LNHDA and CDR2 SQIVND (reference sequence). The CDR3 has 14 amino acids. CDR3 in amino acids: CASSTTNRAGEQFF. The DNA for the CDR3 is TGTGCCAGTAGTACGACGAACAGGGCCGGTGAGCAGTTCTTC.

The chain combines TRBV14 with TRBJ1-2; tentatively, D is TRBD1 (5 bases). The V end was cut by 3 bases, the J end by 8 bases, with 16 bases between. Germline CDR1 and CDR2: SGHDN and FVKESK. This CDR3 region has 14 residues. The CDR3 region has the DNA TGTGCCAGCAGCCATGGATGGACAACAGAGGGCTACACCTTC. Encoded protein: CASSHGWTTEGYTF.

This clone was recorded a few times. The chain links TRBV7-2 to TRBJ1-5, with 8 bases fitting TRBD1. Looked up from germline, CDR1 is SGHTA and CDR2 is FQGNSA. The CDR3 has 14 residues. With 5 bases clipped from V and 7 bases from J, the junction kept 7 bases outside the gene matches. The CDR3 nucleotides read TGTGCCAGCAGCGCAAAGACAGGGGACCAGCCCCAGCATTTT. As protein: CASSAKTGDQPQHF.

The gene calls are TRBV25-1 and TRBJ2-7, with D perhaps TRBD1 (6 bases). CDR1 is MGHDK, CDR2 SYGVNS, per germline. The CDR3 length is 15 residues. Deletions cut 4 bases from V and 1 base from J, with 14 bases between. CDR3 in DNA: TGTGCCAGCAGTGCGGGTTGGGACACGTCCTACGAGCAGTACTTC. Translation: CASSAGWDTSYEQYF.

The V and J genes are TRBV9 and TRBJ2-4, with TRBD1 matching 7 bases. V shed 3 bases and J 5 bases; nucleotides not matched to a gene: 2. The CDR3 sequence is 13 residues long. The germline V gene encodes CDR1 SGDLS and CDR2 YYNGEE. Written as DNA, the CDR3 is TGTGCCAGCAGCGAGGGGGCAGAAAACATTCAGTACTTC. Protein: CASSEGAENIQYF.

In the case of this clone: Distinct nucleotide sequences in the sample also encode this CDR3. The gene calls are TRBV5-1 and TRBJ2-5; no definite D call. Trimming took off 7 bases at V and 2 bases at J, with 9 bases between the two ends. This CDR3 is 12 amino acids long. CDR1 SGHRS and CDR2 YFSETQ come from the germline V gene. The CDR3 protein is CASRQTQETQYF. CDR3 sequence (DNA): TGCGCCAGCCGCCAGACTCAAGAGACCCAGTACTTC.

This clone appeared a few times. The chain carries TRBV5-1 and TRBJ2-2; unclear D gene. V lost 5 bases and J lost 3, with 14 bases in between. The germline CDR1 and CDR2 sequences are SGHRS and YFSETQ. CDR3 length: 15 residues. This chain's CDR3 is CASSLNNPHTGELFF. The CDR3 DNA reads as TGCGCCAGCAGTTTAAACAACCCCCACACCGGGGAGCTGTTTTTT.

This clone was found a few times. This chain connects TRBV9 to TRBJ2-3; 9 bases align to TRBD2. Germline assignment: CDR1 SGDLS and CDR2 YYNGEE. V dropped 4 bases and J dropped 4; count of bases not matched to a gene: 10. This CDR3 has 16 residues. The CDR3 nucleotides are TGTGCCAGCAGCACCGCCGGGACTAGCACTTCAGATACGCAGTATTTT. It codes for CASSTAGTSTSDTQYF.

Only a few counts were recorded for this clone. The chain couples TRBV29-1 to TRBJ2-6; D might be TRBD1 (6 bases). V shed 7 bases and J shed 2 bases, with 15 bases lying between them. The CDR3 is 15 amino acids. CDR1 and CDR2 from the germline V gene are SQVTM and ANQGSEA. The CDR3 coding sequence is TGCAGCGCCCAAACGAACAGGGCTGGGGCCAACGTCCTGACTTTC. This gives the protein CSAQTNRAGANVLTF.

This clone was detected only a few times. CDR3 in amino acids: CASSPRGGGSNQPQHF. CDR3 DNA sequence: TGCGCCAGCAGCCCCCGAGGGGGTGGCAGCAATCAGCCCCAGCATTTT. J is TRBJ1-5 and V is TRBV5-1; maybe TRBD1 (6 bases). Germline values: CDR1 SGHRS, CDR2 YFSETQ. The CDR3 loop spans 16 amino acids. V lost 4 bases and J lost 1, with 15 bases in between.

Concerning this clone itself: At the DNA level, this CDR3 is encoded by other sequences in the same sample as well. In nucleotides, the CDR3 is TGCAGCGTTGCACCGGGACAAGGCTACGAGCAGTACTTC. Encoded protein: CSVAPGQGYEQYF. The chain couples TRBV29-1 to TRBJ2-7, with a weak D call TRBD1 (6 bases). The V end was cut by 4 bases, the J end by 3 bases, with 13 bases between. The germline gives CDR1 SQVTM, CDR2 ANQGSEA. The CDR3 runs to 13 residues.

This clone was counted a few times. This chain uses TRBV5-4 with TRBJ1-2, with 7 bases fitting TRBD1. From germline, CDR1 is SGHNT and CDR2 YYREEE (reference sequence). The CDR3 has 13 residues. The V gene end was trimmed by 4 bases and the J gene end by 8 bases; junction bases not matched to a gene: 8. The CDR3 protein is CASSPETGSGYTF. In nucleotides, the CDR3 is TGTGCCAGCAGCCCCGAGACAGGGTCCGGCTACACCTTC.

V and J are TRBV7-3 and TRBJ2-1, with 7 bases identical to TRBD1. V shed 5 bases, J shed 4 bases, and the junction held 8 bases outside the gene matches. CDR1 and CDR2 (germline): SGHTA, FQGTGA. CDR3 size: 15 residues. CDR3 in amino acids: CASSLGAGGYNEQFF. DNA of the CDR3: TGTGCCAGCAGCCTCGGGGCAGGGGGATACAATGAGCAGTTCTTC.

In DNA form, the CDR3 reads TGCGCCAGCAGCCAAGAGCGGGGGGGCCGGAATACGCAGTATTTT. It encodes CASSQERGGRNTQYF. The genes are TRBV4-3 and TRBJ2-3, with 9 bases aligning to TRBD2. Germline loops: CDR1 LGHNA, CDR2 YSLEER. CDR3 length equals 15 residues. Trimming removed 0 bases from V and 7 bases from J; junction bases left unmatched: 5.

The chain combines TRBV5-1 with TRBJ2-1; 11 nucleotides align to TRBD2. The germline V gene encodes CDR1 SGHRS and CDR2 YFSETQ. The J segment lost 12 bases and the V segment lost 0 bases, leaving 14 bases of the junction unmatched. This CDR3 spans 17 amino acids. The CDR3 loop is CASSLGTSGSLRQVQFF. The CDR3 DNA reads TGCGCCAGCAGCTTGGGGACTAGCGGGTCCCTAAGGCAGGTGCAGTTCTTC.

J is TRBJ1-2 and V is TRBV4-1; 8 bases agree with TRBD1. V lost 3 bases, J lost 2 bases, and 11 bases stayed unmatched. Per germline, CDR1 MGHRA and CDR2 YSYEKL. The CDR3 is 17 residues long. The CDR3 loop is CASSHGAGTGRNYGYTF. CDR3 sequence (DNA): TGCGCCAGCAGCCACGGGGCAGGGACAGGACGGAACTATGGCTACACCTTC.

This clone has a handful of counts. This chain links TRBV11-1 with TRBJ1-2; maybe TRBD1 (6 bases). The CDR3 has 15 amino acids. CDR1 is SGHAT and CDR2 is FQDESV in the germline V gene (reference sequence). V was trimmed by 5 bases and J by 4 bases, leaving 17 bases between them. CDR3 amino acids: CASSMYREGTYGYTF. In DNA, the CDR3 is TGTGCCAGCAGCATGTACAGGGAGGGGACCTATGGCTACACCTTC.

This clone was detected only a few times. The rearrangement joins TRBV6-5 to TRBJ1-4; no definite D call. This CDR3 spans 13 amino acids. Germline V gene data show CDR1 as MNHEY and CDR2 as SVGAGI. Trimming took 4 bases from V and 0 from J, leaving 3 bases between them. The CDR3, as DNA: TGTGCCAGCAGTTTAACAACTAATGAAAAACTGTTTTTT. It encodes CASSLTTNEKLFF.

This clone showed up just a few times. Within the sample, other DNA sequences also encode this same CDR3. J is TRBJ2-7 and V is TRBV18, with 8 bases that match TRBD2. The trim removed 3 bases at V and 6 bases at J, leaving 4 bases unmatched. There are 13 residues in the CDR3. Germline lookup yields CDR1 KGHSH and CDR2 LQKENI. As DNA, the CDR3 is TGTGCCAGCTCACCCGGACTAGCCGGCGAGCAGTACTTC. Translated, it gives CASSPGLAGEQYF.

This clone turned up a few times. The chain couples TRBV9 to TRBJ2-2; D is possibly TRBD2 (5 bases). Trimming left V 2 bases short and J 3 bases short, with 11 bases between. Germline-derived CDR1 and CDR2 are SGDLS and YYNGEE. The CDR3 loop spans 15 amino acids. The CDR3 DNA is TGTGCCAGCAGCGTTGGTAAGGGAGACACCGGGGAGCTGTTTTTT. As protein: CASSVGKGDTGELFF.

Comment on this clone: One junction end disagrees with the germline gene, perhaps due to a read error. The rearrangement joins TRBV18 to TRBJ1-6, with 8 bases lining up with TRBD1. This CDR3 comprises 14 residues. In germline, CDR1 is KGHSH, CDR2 LQKENI. As DNA, the CDR3 is TGTGCCAGCTCAGGAGCCAGTCCGGGGGACAGGAGGGACTTT. Protein product: CASSGASPGDRRDF.

This clone was counted only a few times. The chain has TRBV11-2 and TRBJ2-7; 9 bases match TRBD1. This CDR3 spans 14 amino acids. The trim removed 4 bases at V and 4 bases at J, leaving 5 bases unmatched. Per the germline V gene, CDR1 is SGHAT and CDR2 is FQNNGV. CDR3 DNA sequence: TGTGCCAGCAGCTCCGGGACAGGGATATACGAGCAGTACTTC. Encoded protein: CASSSGTGIYEQYF. Filled out from reference TRBV11-2 and TRBJ2-7, the complete variable domain reads EAGVAQSPRYKIIEKRQSVAFWCNPISGHATLYWYQQILGQGPKLLIQFQNNGVVDDSQLPKDRFSAERLKGVDSTLKIQPAKLEDSAVYLCASSSGTGIYEQYFGPGTRLTVT.